This TCR beta chain was observed in a study of beta chain features in type 1 diabetes. The study reverse transcribed the entire isolated RNA, so it sequenced expressed TCRB transcripts. TCRdb keeps only in-frame clones here, not all; method: immunoSEQ multiplex PCR. The sample has 150,000 to 180,000 clones, approximately 8.1% seen once. Details on this clone: What it binds is unknown.

Study observations and caveats: There were fewer insertions and more deletions at the VDJ junctions of type 1 diabetes patients. For TCRB rearrangement, an influence of HLA type remained unresolved here.

J was trimmed by 2 bases and V by 1 base; bases with no gene match: 3. CDR3 length: 15 amino acids. CDR1 is LNHNV, CDR2 YYDKDF, per germline (reference sequence). The J gene is TRBJ2-7, the V gene TRBV15; 9 bases map to TRBD2. The clonotype originates from a man between 18 and 35 years old in good health. The sequenced material came from central memory CD4+ T cells from blood. CDR3: CATSRGGGGAYEQYF. CDR3 in DNA: TGTGCCACCAGCAGAGGTGGCGGGGGGGCCTACGAGCAGTACTTC.